Below are 32 T cell receptor beta chains sequenced from a single sample in a study of PD-L1 blockade in urothelial cancer. This sample's time point: pretreatment peripheral blood. Clones were sequenced by immunoSEQ multiplex PCR, and TCRdb holds only the in-frame ones, with some missing. The data show approximately 90,000 clones, around 90% seen once. Sample: PBMCs, taken around atezolizumab (anti-PD-L1) treatment. These receptors all stem from a man in his 60s with urothelial cancer.

This clone has only one observation. The rearrangement joins TRBV6-6 to TRBJ2-1; the D gene is possibly TRBD1 (6 bases). From germline, CDR1 is MNHNY and CDR2 SVGAGI (reference sequence). The CDR3 has 13 amino acids. The V gene lost 7 bases and the J gene lost 6 bases, with 13 bases spanning the gap. CDR3 sequence (DNA): TGTGCCAGCATCAGGCTAGGGGGCAATGAGCAGTTCTTC. Encoded protein: CASIRLGGNEQFF.

This chain links TRBV23-1 with TRBJ2-2; D is ambiguous. TRBV23-1 is sorted into the ORF group, with uncertain function. V was shortened by 8 bases and J by 3 bases, with 28 bases between the two germline ends. There are 19 residues in the CDR3. CDR3 sequence (DNA): TGCGCCAGCTGCCCGGAAATATTCGGAAGACATCTCGACACCGGGGAGCTGTTTTTT. Protein: CASCPEIFGRHLDTGELFF.

The chain uses TRBV19 and TRBJ2-1, with D perhaps matching TRBD2 (7 bases). Germline V gives CDR1 LNHDA, CDR2 SQIVND (reference sequence). Deletions cut 5 bases from V and 0 bases from J, with 17 bases between. This CDR3 is 17 amino acids long. The CDR3: CASSPAGDTRSYNEQFF. CDR3 coding DNA: TGTGCCAGTAGTCCCGCGGGGGACACCCGCTCCTACAATGAGCAGTTCTTC.

The chain links TRBV21-1 to TRBJ1-4. TRBV21-1 is flagged as a pseudogene. The CDR3 has 19 amino acids. CDR3 coding DNA: TGTGCCAGCAGCAAAGATCCGGACTGCCCTCCGGAGGGTAATGAAAAACTGTTTTTT. The encoded protein is CASSKDPDCPPEGNEKLFF.

The J gene is TRBJ1-2, the V gene TRBV6-6; D not certain. Trimming cost V 7 bases and J 6 bases, with 12 bases left between them. Per the germline V gene, CDR1 is MNHNY and CDR2 is SVGAGI (reference sequence). The CDR3 sequence is 12 residues long. The CDR3 region is CASTPVLHGYTF. In DNA, the CDR3 is TGTGCCAGCACCCCCGTTCTCCATGGCTACACCTTC.

The chain links TRBV19 to TRBJ1-2; TRBD1 matches 8 bases. Unmatched junction bases numbered 7, after V lost 6 bases and J lost 1 base. Germline assignment: CDR1 LNHDA and CDR2 SQIVND (reference sequence). The CDR3 sequence is 15 residues long. The CDR3 loop reads CASSPTGADNYGYTF. CDR3 coding DNA: TGTGCCAGTAGCCCGACAGGGGCCGATAACTATGGCTACACCTTC.

V is TRBV11-2 and J is TRBJ2-5, with unresolved D. CDR3 length: 14 residues. V lost 2 bases and J lost 4, with 11 bases in between. Germline CDR1 and CDR2: SGHAT and FQNNGV. CDR3 coding DNA: TGTGCCAGCAGCTTATTAAGAGACTCAGAGACCCAGTACTTC. This codes for CASSLLRDSETQYF.

This chain links TRBV5-1 with TRBJ2-3, with 8 bases lining up with TRBD1. The CDR3 contains 13 residues. V was clipped by 4 bases and J by 5 bases; unmatched bases: 3. Germline-derived CDR1 and CDR2 are SGHRS and YFSETQ. The chain's CDR3 is CASSGQGVDTQYF. The CDR3 DNA is TGCGCCAGCAGCGGACAGGGTGTAGATACGCAGTATTTT. Full variable domain (remainder filled in from reference TRBV5-1 and TRBJ2-3): KAGVTQTPRYLIKTRGQQVTLSCSPISGHRSVSWYQQTPGQGLQFLFEYFSETQRNKGNFPGRFSGRQFSNSRSEMNVSTLELGDSALYLCASSGQGVDTQYFGPGTRLTVL.

Here the CDR3 reads CASNRGTGELFF. Here the CDR3 DNA reads TGTGCCAGCAATAGGGGTACCGGGGAGCTGTTTTTT. This rearrangement joins TRBV6-1 to TRBJ2-2, with a weak D call TRBD1 (5 bases). The germline gives CDR1 MNHNS, CDR2 SASEGT. V was pared by 7 bases and J by 5 bases, with 8 bases between. The length of the CDR3 is 12 residues.

The chain recombines TRBV4-2 with TRBJ2-3, with 8 bases aligning to TRBD2. J was trimmed by 3 bases and V by 5 bases; bases with no gene match: 13. Per germline, CDR1 LGHNA and CDR2 YNFKEQ. This CDR3 comprises 17 residues. In nucleotides, the CDR3 is TGTGCCAGCAGCTCCTCGGCCGGAGCGGGAGAGACAGATACGCAGTATTTT. It translates to CASSSSAGAGETDTQYF.

This clone showed up just a few times. The chain recombines TRBV7-3 with TRBJ2-1, with 7 positions matching TRBD1. CDR1 SGHTA and CDR2 FQGTGA come from the germline V gene. The CDR3 is 17 residues long. Germline trimming cut 1 base from V and 3 bases from J; bases unmatched to any gene: 9. CDR3 region: CASSLRAGGSSYNEQFF. In DNA form, the CDR3 reads TGTGCCAGCAGCTTAAGGGCAGGGGGAAGTAGCTACAATGAGCAGTTCTTC.

The V call is TRBV2, the J call TRBJ2-1, with D maybe TRBD1 (5 bases). CDR1 is SNHLY and CDR2 is FYNNEI in the germline V gene. Trimming stripped 3 bases from V and 3 bases from J, with 12 bases between. CDR3 length: 15 residues. Here the CDR3 DNA reads TGTGCCAGCAGTGAGCAGGCAGGGCGCTACAATGAGCAGTTCTTC. Its translation is CASSEQAGRYNEQFF.

This clone appeared a single time. The rearrangement joins TRBV4-2 to TRBJ2-3; tentatively, D is TRBD1 (6 bases). The CDR3 is made up of 15 amino acids. V lost 0 bases to trimming and J lost 3 bases, with 10 bases between them. Germline V gene data show CDR1 as LGHNA and CDR2 as YNFKEQ. The CDR3 reads CASSQDQGLTDTQYF. As DNA, the CDR3 is TGTGCCAGCAGCCAAGATCAGGGGTTGACAGATACGCAGTATTTT.

The chain combines TRBV6-6 with TRBJ2-7; a weak D match, TRBD1 (6 bases). Germline V CDR1 and CDR2: MNHNY, SVGAGI (reference sequence). Deletions cut 6 bases from V and 4 bases from J, with 19 bases between. The CDR3 totals 15 residues. For the CDR3, the DNA is TGTGCCAGCAGACCACAGGGCGTCTCTTTTTACGAGCAGTACTTC. Translating it yields CASRPQGVSFYEQYF.

This rearrangement joins TRBV10-1 to TRBJ1-2, with TRBD1 identical over 9 bases. The CDR3 sequence is 10 residues long. Germline V gene sequence: CDR1 WNHNN, CDR2 SYGVQD (reference sequence). The V gene end was trimmed by 6 bases and the J gene end by 11 bases; junction bases not matched to a gene: 1. CDR3 in amino acids: CASRQGAYTF. The CDR3 DNA sequence: TGCGCCAGCAGACAGGGGGCGTACACCTTC.

This clone was seen a single time. This chain uses TRBV5-4 with TRBJ2-2; a possible D gene is TRBD2 (6 bases). The CDR3 covers 16 residues. CDR1 SGHNT and CDR2 YYREEE come from the germline V gene (reference sequence). V lost 2 bases and J 6 bases, leaving 17 bases between the germline ends. The CDR3 DNA reads TGTGCCAGCAGCTTTCTTCACGCTAGCGACGCCGGGGAGCTGTTTTTT. It encodes CASSFLHASDAGELFF. Full variable domain (rest looked up from reference TRBV5-4 and TRBJ2-2): ETGVTQSPTHLIKTRGQQVTLRCSSQSGHNTVSWYQQALGQGPQFIFQYYREEENGRGNFPPRFSGLQFPNYSSELNVNALELDDSALYLCASSFLHASDAGELFFGEGSRLTVL.

V is TRBV23-1 and J is TRBJ2-1; 12 positions match TRBD1. TRBV23-1 carries the ORF label, with uncertain function. The V segment lost 3 bases and the J segment 7 bases; nucleotides outside the gene matches: 13. This CDR3 spans 18 amino acids. The CDR3 nucleotides are TGCGCCAGCAGTCAGGGGTACCCGGGACAGGGGGCATTTAATGAGCAGTTCTTC. This sequence encodes CASSQGYPGQGAFNEQFF.

V is TRBV19 and J is TRBJ1-2; 10 bases line up with TRBD1. CDR3 length: 15 amino acids. CDR1 and CDR2 from the germline V gene are LNHDA and SQIVND (reference sequence). V trimming: 5 bases; J trimming: 6 bases; junction bases outside the gene matches: 9. The DNA for the CDR3 is TGTGCCAGTAGTGTCCGGGACAGGGGAGTGGATGGCTACACCTTC. Its translation is CASSVRDRGVDGYTF.

The V gene is TRBV6-5, the J gene TRBJ2-7; TRBD1 matches at 7 bases. The V and J ends lost 6 bases and 0 bases, in that order; junction bases with no gene match: 8. This CDR3 is built from 15 residues. Germline CDR1 reads MNHEY; CDR2 reads SVGAGI. CDR3 sequence (DNA): TGTGCCAGCAGAAGGGACAGCTGGAGCTCCTACGAGCAGTACTTC. It specifies CASRRDSWSSYEQYF.

This clone was seen a single time. The rearrangement links TRBV6-1 to TRBJ2-7, with D hard to call. The CDR3 length is 12 residues. V gave up 6 bases and J gave up 2 bases, with 8 bases separating them. Germline V gene data show CDR1 as MNHNS and CDR2 as SASEGT. The CDR3 DNA reads as TGTGCCAGCAGAGCTGTAACCTACGAGCAGTACTTC. Translated: CASRAVTYEQYF.

On this clone: Other DNA sequences in the sample encode the same CDR3. The chain employs TRBV5-4 and TRBJ2-3; possibly TRBD2 for D (6 bases). Trimming removed 0 bases from V and 1 base from J, with 6 bases in between. Germline CDR1 is SGHNT and CDR2 is YYREEE (reference sequence). The CDR3 is made up of 14 amino acids. Here the CDR3 DNA reads TGTGCCAGCAGCTTGGCGGGGGGCACAGATACGCAGTATTTT. Protein product: CASSLAGGTDTQYF.

The rearrangement uses TRBV6-1 and TRBJ2-2; 8 nucleotides agree with TRBD1. The trim removed 7 bases at V and 6 bases at J, leaving 4 bases unmatched. Germline loops: CDR1 MNHNS, CDR2 SASEGT. CDR3 length equals 13 residues. The CDR3 coding sequence is TGTGCCAGCAAGGCAGGGGGCTCCGGGGAGCTGTTTTTT. Protein product: CASKAGGSGELFF.

The chain has TRBV4-3 and TRBJ2-1, with 7 bases fitting TRBD2. V was pared by 3 bases and J by 4 bases, with 6 bases of the junction left unmatched. CDR1 is LGHNA, CDR2 YSLEER, per germline. The CDR3 length is 15 residues. The CDR3 DNA follows: TGCGCCAGCAGCCAGACTCGGACTAGGTACAATGAGCAGTTCTTC. As protein: CASSQTRTRYNEQFF.

The table lists this clone with a few counts. V usage is TRBV15 and J usage is TRBJ2-3; 9 positions match TRBD1. The CDR3 contains 12 residues. Germline-derived CDR1 and CDR2 are LNHNV and YYDKDF (reference sequence). V was clipped by 2 bases and J by 14 bases; unmatched bases: 5. The CDR3: CATSRPGQGPYF. DNA for the CDR3: TGTGCCACCAGCAGACCGGGACAGGGTCCGTATTTT.

The J gene is TRBJ1-2, the V gene TRBV7-8, with 10 bases aligning to TRBD1. CDR1 is SGHVS and CDR2 is FQNEAQ in the germline V gene. After removal of 5 bases from V and 7 bases from J, the junction contained 13 bases not matched to a gene. This CDR3 comprises 16 residues. CDR3 sequence (DNA): TGTGCCAGCAGCCACCTATATCGACAGGGGGCGGGTGGCTACACCTTC. As protein: CASSHLYRQGAGGYTF. Together with reference TRBV7-8 and TRBJ1-2, the CDR3 gives the full variable domain: GAGVSQSPRYKVAKRGQDVALRCDPISGHVSLFWYQQALGQGPEFLTYFQNEAQLDKSGLPSDRFFAERPEGSVSTLKIQRTQQEDSAVYLCASSHLYRQGAGGYTFGSGTRLTVV.

The chain's CDR3 is CASSRTSGGQETQYF. CDR3 nucleotide sequence: TGTGCCAGCAGTAGGACTAGCGGGGGTCAAGAGACCCAGTACTTC. The chain employs TRBV2 and TRBJ2-5; TRBD2 matches 13 bases. The length of the CDR3 is 15 residues. V dropped 5 bases and J dropped 2; count of bases not matched to a gene: 2. Germline V gene lookup returns CDR1 SNHLY and CDR2 FYNNEI.

The chain links TRBV4-3 to TRBJ2-3; 9 nucleotides agree with TRBD1. The CDR3 length is 17 residues. J gave up 2 bases and V 0 bases, and 6 bases lay outside the gene matches. Germline CDR1 LGHNA, CDR2 YSLEER. The CDR3, as DNA: TGCGCCAGCAGCCAAGAATGGGACAGGGAAAACACAGATACGCAGTATTTT. It specifies CASSQEWDRENTDTQYF.

V and J are TRBV6-6 and TRBJ2-4, with 7 bases aligning to TRBD2. With 5 bases clipped from V and 6 bases from J, the junction kept 10 bases outside the gene matches. Looked up from germline, CDR1 is MNHNY and CDR2 is SVGAGI (reference sequence). CDR3 length equals 15 residues. The CDR3 here is CASSPGPSGGNIQYF. As DNA, the CDR3 is TGTGCCAGCAGTCCCGGGCCGTCGGGAGGAAACATTCAGTACTTC.

This chain uses TRBV4-2 with TRBJ2-3; D perhaps matches TRBD2 (6 bases). This CDR3 is 14 amino acids long. Germline values: CDR1 LGHNA, CDR2 YNFKEQ. Trimming left V 4 bases short and J 1 base short, with 9 bases between. Here the CDR3 reads CASSLGGGTDTQYF. CDR3 sequence (DNA): TGTGCCAGCAGCCTGGGGGGAGGCACAGATACGCAGTATTTT.

The V gene is TRBV7-8, the J gene TRBJ2-7; weak D call: TRBD2 (7 bases). The CDR3 totals 13 residues. Germline lookup yields CDR1 SGHVS and CDR2 FQNEAQ. V lost 1 base and J 6 bases, leaving 10 bases between the germline ends. Here the CDR3 reads CASSLVRGAEQYF. CDR3 sequence (DNA): TGTGCCAGCAGCTTAGTTCGGGGGGCCGAGCAGTACTTC. Full variable domain (outside the CDR3, taken from reference TRBV7-8 and TRBJ2-7): GAGVSQSPRYKVAKRGQDVALRCDPISGHVSLFWYQQALGQGPEFLTYFQNEAQLDKSGLPSDRFFAERPEGSVSTLKIQRTQQEDSAVYLCASSLVRGAEQYFGPGTRLTVT.

This chain uses TRBV6-5 with TRBJ1-1, with 7 nucleotides matching TRBD1. The CDR3 is 13 amino acids. J was trimmed by 3 bases and V by 5 bases; bases with no gene match: 3. Per the germline V gene, CDR1 is MNHEY and CDR2 is SVGAGI. CDR3 region: CASSPDRDTEAFF. The DNA of the CDR3 is TGTGCCAGCAGTCCCGACAGGGACACTGAAGCTTTCTTT.

The rearrangement links TRBV27 to TRBJ1-3; no firm D call. With 7 bases removed from V and 7 bases from J, the gap between germline ends came to 8 bases. This CDR3 contains 11 residues. Germline values: CDR1 MNHEY, CDR2 SMNVEV (reference sequence). DNA for the CDR3: TGTGCCAGCACCCCTTCTAACACCATATATTTT. The encoded protein is CASTPSNTIYF.